This T cell receptor (beta chain) was documented in a study of neurological immune-mediated disorders. The V segment lost 3 bases and the J segment 1 base; nucleotides outside the gene matches: 5. This CDR3 region has 16 residues. Germline CDR1 MNHEY, CDR2 SMNVEV (reference sequence). 5'RACE employing 10-nucleotide random UMIs yielded the cDNA. One entry per CDR3 protein results from TCRdb running MiXCR on the 5' RACE reads. Of 60,000 to 85,000 distinct CDR3 sequences in the sample, 5.2% are singletons; the top ten hold roughly 7%. The sequencing input was PBMCs. This chain uses TRBV27 with TRBJ2-1; 8 bases agree with TRBD2. This sequence originates from a man aged 18 to 29 with multiple sclerosis. In DNA, the CDR3 is TGTGCCAGCAGTTTGTACAGCGGGAGTTCCTACAATGAGCAGTTCTTC. Its protein product is CASSLYSGSSYNEQFF.